Sequencing of this TCR beta chain was carried out in a study of tumor and adjacent non-tumor tissue in lung cancer. Study observations and caveats: Top 100 clones took a larger repertoire share in normal lung. Tumor tissue had significantly higher TCR diversity than normal lung.

This sample's RNA came from whole unsorted tissue. More than 3 cm separated this lung sample from the edge of the tumor. Comment on this clonotype: What it binds is unknown.

The germline CDR1 and CDR2 sequences are MGHRA and YSYEKL. This CDR3 is built from 15 residues. The V end was cut by 4 bases, the J end by 8 bases, with 20 bases between. TCRbeta libraries were built with three rounds of nested PCR, modified from ARM-PCR. TCRdb ran MiXCR on the multiplex PCR reads and lists one entry per CDR3 protein. The table has some 99,000 distinct CDR3 sequences, 62% seen once. This chain connects TRBV4-1 to TRBJ1-2; D remains unclear. Sequencing was performed on distant non-tumor lung tissue. The clonotype originates from a man aged 55-75 years with non-small cell lung cancer. The CDR3 DNA is TGCGCCAGCAGCCGAGATTTACTCGAGGGTAGAGGCTACACCTTC. Translated, it gives CASSRDLLEGRGYTF.